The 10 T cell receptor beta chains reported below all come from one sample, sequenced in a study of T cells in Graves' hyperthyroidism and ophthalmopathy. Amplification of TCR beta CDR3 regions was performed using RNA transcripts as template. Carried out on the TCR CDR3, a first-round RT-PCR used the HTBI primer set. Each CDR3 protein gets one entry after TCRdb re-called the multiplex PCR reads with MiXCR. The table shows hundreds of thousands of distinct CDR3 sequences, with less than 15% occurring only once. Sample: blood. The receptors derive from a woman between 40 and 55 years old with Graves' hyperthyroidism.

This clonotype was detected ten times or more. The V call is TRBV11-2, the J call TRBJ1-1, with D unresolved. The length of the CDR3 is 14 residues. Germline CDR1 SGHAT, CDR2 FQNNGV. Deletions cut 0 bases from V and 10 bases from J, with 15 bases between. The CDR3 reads CASSLDWSIGVAFF. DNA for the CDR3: TGTGCCAGCAGCTTAGATTGGAGTATCGGAGTAGCTTTCTTT.

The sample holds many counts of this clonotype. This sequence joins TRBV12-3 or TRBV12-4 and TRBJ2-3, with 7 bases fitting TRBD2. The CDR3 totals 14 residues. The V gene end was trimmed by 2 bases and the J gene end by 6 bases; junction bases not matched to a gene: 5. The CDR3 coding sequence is TGTGCCAGCAGTTTATCTAGCGGAGCCGATACGCAGTATTTT. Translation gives CASSLSSGADTQYF.

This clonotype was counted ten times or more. The CDR3 is CASSFGTDPLWATQYF. The CDR3, as DNA: TGTGCCAGCAGCTTCGGGACGGACCCCTTGTGGGCGACCCAGTACTTC. The chain employs TRBV7-8 and TRBJ2-5, with D tentatively TRBD1 or TRBD2 (5 bases each). The CDR3 is made up of 16 amino acids. V was clipped by 3 bases and J by 7 bases, with 21 bases between them. The germline gives CDR1 SGHVS, CDR2 FQNEAQ.

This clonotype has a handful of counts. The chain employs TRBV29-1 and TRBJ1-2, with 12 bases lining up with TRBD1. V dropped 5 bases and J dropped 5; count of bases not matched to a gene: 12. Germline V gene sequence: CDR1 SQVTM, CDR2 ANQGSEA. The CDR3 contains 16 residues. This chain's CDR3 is CSVTGTGGPGGYGYTF. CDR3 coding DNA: TGCAGCGTTACTGGGACAGGGGGCCCCGGGGGATATGGCTACACCTTC.

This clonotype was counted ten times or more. The CDR3 coding sequence is TGTGCCAGCAGCCAATCGACAGGGACAGGCTACACCTTC. It translates to CASSQSTGTGYTF. This sequence joins TRBV12-3 or TRBV12-4 and TRBJ1-2; 7 nucleotides match TRBD1. CDR3 length equals 13 residues. J was trimmed by 8 bases and V by 6 bases; bases with no gene match: 9.

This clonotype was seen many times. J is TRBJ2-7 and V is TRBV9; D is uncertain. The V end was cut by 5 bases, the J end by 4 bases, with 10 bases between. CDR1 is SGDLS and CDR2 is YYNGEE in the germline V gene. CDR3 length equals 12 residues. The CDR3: CASSGSDYEQYF. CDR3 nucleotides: TGTGCCAGCAGTGGGTCGGATTACGAGCAGTACTTC.

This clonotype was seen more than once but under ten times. Here the CDR3 reads CASSFTGGISYEQYF. CDR3 nucleotides: TGTGCCAGCAGTTTTACAGGGGGCATCTCCTACGAGCAGTACTTC. The chain links TRBV12-3 or TRBV12-4 to TRBJ2-7, with 9 bases matching TRBD1. The V segment lost 3 bases and the J segment 0 bases; nucleotides outside the gene matches: 3. The CDR3 runs to 15 residues.

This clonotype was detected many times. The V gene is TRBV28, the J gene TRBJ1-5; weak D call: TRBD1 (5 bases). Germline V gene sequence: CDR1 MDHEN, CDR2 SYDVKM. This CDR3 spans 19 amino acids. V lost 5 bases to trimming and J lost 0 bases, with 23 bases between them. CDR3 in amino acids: CASSPPLRGREYSNQPQHF. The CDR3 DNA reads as TGTGCCAGCAGTCCACCCCTTCGGGGGAGGGAGTATAGCAATCAGCCCCAGCATTTT.

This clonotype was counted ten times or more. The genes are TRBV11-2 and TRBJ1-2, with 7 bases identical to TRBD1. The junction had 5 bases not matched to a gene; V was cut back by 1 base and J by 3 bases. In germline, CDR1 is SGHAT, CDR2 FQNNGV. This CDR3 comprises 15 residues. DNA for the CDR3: TGTGCCAGCAGCTTAGGTCAGGGGGAGCACTATGGCTACACCTTC. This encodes CASSLGQGEHYGYTF.

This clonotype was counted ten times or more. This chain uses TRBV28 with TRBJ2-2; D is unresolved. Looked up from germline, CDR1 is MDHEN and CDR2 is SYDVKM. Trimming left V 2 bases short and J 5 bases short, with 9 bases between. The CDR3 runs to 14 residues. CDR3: CASSLPGSTGELFF. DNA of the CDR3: TGTGCCAGCAGTTTACCCGGATCGACCGGGGAGCTGTTTTTT. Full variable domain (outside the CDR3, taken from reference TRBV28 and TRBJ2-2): DVKVTQSSRYLVKRTGEKVFLECVQDMDHENMFWYRQDPGLGLRLIYFSYDVKMKEKGDIPEGYSVSREKKERFSLILESASTNQTSMYLCASSLPGSTGELFFGEGSRLTVL.